Listed here are 22 T cell receptor beta chains from one sample, sequenced in a study of blood T cell repertoires in COVID-19. Only in-frame clones appear in the TCRdb table, and some are missing; sequencing was by immunoSEQ multiplex PCR. This repertoire shows approximately 260,000 clones, over 65% found once; its top ten account for about 4.6%. Sequencing used peripheral blood. The receptors were gathered from a man aged 55 to 69 who had recovered from COVID-19.

The V call is TRBV29-1, the J call TRBJ1-2, with D perhaps TRBD1 (5 bases). The CDR3 runs 14 residues. Germline CDR1 SQVTM, CDR2 ANQGSEA. The V gene lost 3 bases and the J gene lost 4 bases, with 15 bases spanning the gap. CDR3 in DNA: TGCAGCGTTGAGGAGGGGCGCAGGAGCTATGGCTACACCTTC. Amino acid sequence: CSVEEGRRSYGYTF.

This clone was seen a single time. The chain joins TRBV7-2 to TRBJ1-1; possibly TRBD1 for D (5 bases). CDR3 length: 15 residues. The V gene lost 4 bases and the J gene lost 1 base, with 13 bases spanning the gap. Per the germline V gene, CDR1 is SGHTA and CDR2 is FQGNSA. CDR3 nucleotides: TGTGCCAGCAGCTCCCAGGCTGGGGCGAACACTGAAGCTTTCTTT. Its translation is CASSSQAGANTEAFF.

The chain recombines TRBV28 with TRBJ1-2; D perhaps matches TRBD1 (6 bases). With 4 bases removed from V and 0 bases from J, the gap between germline ends came to 18 bases. CDR1 and CDR2 from the germline V gene are MDHEN and SYDVKM. CDR3 length: 17 residues. CDR3 coding DNA: TGTGCCAGCAGTTCCGCCGGGGGGGGGCTGACTAACTATGGCTACACCTTC. Translated: CASSSAGGGLTNYGYTF.

The chain has TRBV7-2 and TRBJ1-1; perhaps TRBD1 as D (6 bases). This CDR3 is built from 15 residues. Germline values: CDR1 SGHTA, CDR2 FQGNSA. Trimming pared 5 bases from V and 1 base from J, leaving 14 bases between. CDR3: CASSMDSAANTEAFF. CDR3 DNA sequence: TGTGCCAGCAGCATGGACAGTGCCGCGAACACTGAAGCTTTCTTT. The full variable domain, its missing parts supplied by reference TRBV7-2 and TRBJ1-1, is GAGVSQSPSNKVTEKGKDVELRCDPISGHTALYWYRQSLGQGLEFLIYFQGNSAPDKSGLPSDRFSAERTGGSVSTLTIQRTQQEDSAVYLCASSMDSAANTEAFFGQGTRLTVV.

The V and J genes are TRBV18 and TRBJ1-1; 8 nucleotides agree with TRBD1. The J segment lost 3 bases and the V segment lost 5 bases, leaving 17 bases of the junction unmatched. This CDR3 has 18 amino acids. CDR1 is KGHSH, CDR2 LQKENI, per germline. The CDR3 nucleotides are TGTGCCAGCTCATCCACCGGACAGGGAAAAATTGGGGACACTGAAGCTTTCTTT. This codes for CASSSTGQGKIGDTEAFF.

The V gene is TRBV6-5, the J gene TRBJ2-7; D unclear. Germline CDR1 and CDR2: MNHEY and SVGAGI. This CDR3 has 13 residues. V was pared by 0 bases and J by 5 bases, with 8 bases between. DNA of the CDR3: TGTGCCAGCAGTTACTCGGGCCGTGACGAGCAGTACTTC. Its translation is CASSYSGRDEQYF.

This chain joins TRBV6-5 and TRBJ1-5, with no clear D. Germline CDR1 is MNHEY and CDR2 is SVGAGI. This CDR3 has 12 amino acids. With 4 bases removed from V and 3 bases from J, the gap between germline ends came to 4 bases. The CDR3 protein is CASSSNNQPQHF. The CDR3 DNA follows: TGTGCCAGCAGTTCAAACAATCAGCCCCAGCATTTT.

The chain recombines TRBV11-3 with TRBJ2-3; D is uncertain. Germline values: CDR1 SGHNT, CDR2 YENEEA. The CDR3 runs 15 residues. Trimming took 1 base from V and 2 from J, leaving 10 bases between them. In nucleotides, the CDR3 is TGTGCCAGCAGCTTAGGGGTTAGCCTCACAGATACGCAGTATTTT. Translation: CASSLGVSLTDTQYF. The variable domain in full, with the rest retrieved from reference TRBV11-3 and TRBJ2-3, is EAGVVQSPRYKIIEKKQPVAFWCNPISGHNTLYWYLQNLGQGPELLIRYENEEAVDDSQLPKDRFSAERLKGVDSTLKIQPAELGDSAVYLCASSLGVSLTDTQYFGPGTRLTVL.

This chain joins TRBV7-2 and TRBJ2-7; TRBD2 agrees at 7 bases. This CDR3 has 15 residues. V dropped 4 bases and J dropped 0; count of bases not matched to a gene: 6. Germline CDR1 is SGHTA and CDR2 is FQGNSA. The CDR3 DNA is TGTGCCAGCAGCTGGAGCGGGGTAAGCTCCTACGAGCAGTACTTC. This sequence encodes CASSWSGVSSYEQYF.

The chain carries TRBV5-6 and TRBJ1-1, with TRBD1 matching 7 bases. J was trimmed by 2 bases and V by 4 bases; bases with no gene match: 11. The length of the CDR3 is 16 residues. CDR1 is SGHDT and CDR2 is YYEEEE in the germline V gene. The CDR3 region is CASSQDTEGANTEAFF. CDR3 bases: TGTGCCAGCAGCCAGGACACTGAGGGGGCTAACACTGAAGCTTTCTTT.

The rearrangement links TRBV6-5 to TRBJ1-1; D is uncertain. Germline V gives CDR1 MNHEY, CDR2 SVGAGI. CDR3 length: 13 residues. V was shortened by 7 bases and J by 2 bases, with 11 bases between the two germline ends. CDR3 in amino acids: CASKARGNTEAFF. The CDR3 region has the DNA TGTGCCAGCAAGGCCCGGGGTAACACTGAAGCTTTCTTT.

This chain connects TRBV9 to TRBJ2-3; a possible D gene is TRBD2 (7 bases). The length of the CDR3 is 14 residues. From germline, CDR1 is SGDLS and CDR2 YYNGEE. V was shortened by 5 bases and J by 2 bases, with 12 bases between the two germline ends. The DNA for the CDR3 is TGTGCCAGCAGTGGCGGGGGCCCCACAGATACGCAGTATTTT. The encoded protein is CASSGGGPTDTQYF.

The chain has TRBV7-3 and TRBJ1-2, with TRBD1 matching over 7 bases. Germline assignment: CDR1 SGHTA and CDR2 FQGTGA. This CDR3 is 15 amino acids long. V was pared by 5 bases and J by 1 base, with 7 bases of the junction left unmatched. CDR3 residues: CASSPGGTDNYGYTF. CDR3 nucleotides: TGTGCCAGCAGCCCGGGGGGGACAGATAACTATGGCTACACCTTC.

The chain joins TRBV5-1 to TRBJ1-5; 7 bases are shared with TRBD1. The CDR3 is made up of 13 amino acids. Germline trimming cut 2 bases from V and 7 bases from J; bases unmatched to any gene: 3. CDR1 and CDR2 from the germline V gene are SGHRS and YFSETQ. The DNA for the CDR3 is TGCGCCAGCAGCTTACAGGGGCCACAGCCCCAGCATTTT. This gives the protein CASSLQGPQPQHF.

The chain couples TRBV5-4 to TRBJ1-1; D not certain. Trimming stripped 0 bases from V and 1 base from J, with 4 bases between. The CDR3 consists of 13 residues. Germline values: CDR1 SGHNT, CDR2 YYREEE (reference sequence). The DNA for the CDR3 is TGTGCCAGCAGCTTGGACTGGAACACTGAAGCTTTCTTT. It encodes CASSLDWNTEAFF.

V usage is TRBV27 and J usage is TRBJ2-5; 10 bases align to TRBD1. Per germline, CDR1 MNHEY and CDR2 SMNVEV (reference sequence). The CDR3 totals 18 residues. Unmatched junction bases numbered 11, after V lost 3 bases and J lost 1 base. The CDR3 loop is CASSFRYGTGDPQETQYF. The CDR3 bases are TGTGCCAGCAGTTTTCGTTACGGGACAGGGGACCCCCAAGAGACCCAGTACTTC.

The V and J genes are TRBV15 and TRBJ2-5; 10 bases fit TRBD2. The CDR3 contains 16 residues. Germline CDR1 LNHNV, CDR2 YYDKDF (reference sequence). The J segment lost 2 bases and the V segment lost 5 bases, leaving 8 bases of the junction unmatched. In DNA, the CDR3 is TGTGCCACCAGCCCCACGGCTAGCGGGGGACAAGAGACCCAGTACTTC. As protein: CATSPTASGGQETQYF.

Here the CDR3 DNA reads TGTGCCAGCAGTGGACAGGGGAACACTGAAGCTTTCTTT. This gives the protein CASSGQGNTEAFF. This chain connects TRBV25-1 to TRBJ1-1, with TRBD1 matching over 7 bases. After removal of 4 bases from V and 1 base from J, the junction contained 0 bases not matched to a gene. Germline V gives CDR1 MGHDK, CDR2 SYGVNS. The CDR3 loop spans 13 amino acids.

V and J are TRBV12-5 and TRBJ1-1; D remains ambiguous. The CDR3 contains 13 residues. Germline CDR1 and CDR2: LGHNT and FRNRAP. V dropped 7 bases and J dropped 3 bases, with 12 bases sitting between them. The CDR3 sequence: CASAPGSYTEAFF. For the CDR3, the DNA is TGTGCTAGTGCCCCAGGATCGTACACTGAAGCTTTCTTT.

The chain uses TRBV24-1 and TRBJ2-1, with 8 bases matching TRBD2. CDR3 length: 16 amino acids. Germline values: CDR1 KGHDR, CDR2 SFDVKD. Trimming removed 3 bases from V and 0 bases from J; junction bases left unmatched: 3. This CDR3 reads CATSDPGGASYNEQFF. In DNA form, the CDR3 reads TGTGCCACCAGTGATCCCGGGGGGGCCTCCTACAATGAGCAGTTCTTC.

The chain couples TRBV2 to TRBJ1-2, with D hard to call. CDR3 size: 12 residues. Trimming cost V 3 bases and J 8 bases, with 10 bases left between them. Germline loops: CDR1 SNHLY, CDR2 FYNNEI. The CDR3 region is CASSETLRGYTF. The CDR3 coding sequence is TGTGCCAGCAGTGAGACTCTCCGGGGCTACACCTTC.

The gene calls are TRBV12-3 or TRBV12-4 and TRBJ2-7; D remains unclear. The germline V and J ends were trimmed by 8 bases and 2 bases, with 10 bases remaining between them. The CDR3 has 12 amino acids. The CDR3 spells CASSRKTYEQYF. CDR3 nucleotides: TGTGCCAGCTCCAGGAAAACCTACGAGCAGTACTTC.